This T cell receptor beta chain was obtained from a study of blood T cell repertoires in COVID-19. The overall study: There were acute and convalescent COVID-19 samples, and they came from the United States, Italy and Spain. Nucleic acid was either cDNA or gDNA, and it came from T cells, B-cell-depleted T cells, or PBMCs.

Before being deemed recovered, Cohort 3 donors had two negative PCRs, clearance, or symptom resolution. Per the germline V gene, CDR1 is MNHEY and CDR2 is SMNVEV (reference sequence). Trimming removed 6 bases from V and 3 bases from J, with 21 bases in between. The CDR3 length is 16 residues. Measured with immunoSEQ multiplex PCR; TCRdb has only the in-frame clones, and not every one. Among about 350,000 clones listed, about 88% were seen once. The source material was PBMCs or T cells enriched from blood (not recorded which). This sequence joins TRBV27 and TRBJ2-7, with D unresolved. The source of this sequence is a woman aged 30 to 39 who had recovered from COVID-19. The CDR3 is CASRAPLGTRFYEQYF. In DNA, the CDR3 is TGTGCCAGCAGAGCTCCCCTAGGAACGCGGTTCTACGAGCAGTACTTC.